This passage covers 24 T cell receptor beta chains from one sample sequenced in a study of blood T cell repertoires in COVID-19. The assay was immunoSEQ multiplex PCR, and TCRdb's table has in-frame clones only and misses some. The sample records fewer than 300,000 clones, around 84% being singletons. The sequencing input was PBMCs or T cells enriched from blood (not recorded which). These receptors originate from a woman between 50 and 59 years old who had recovered from COVID-19.

The V gene is TRBV29-1, the J gene TRBJ2-2; 9 bases are a match to TRBD1. Germline V gene sequence: CDR1 SQVTM, CDR2 ANQGSEA. The CDR3 spans 16 residues. V gave up 5 bases and J gave up 3 bases; unmatched junction bases: 10. CDR3 protein: CSVPRHRGLDTGELFF. The CDR3 bases are TGCAGCGTTCCAAGACACAGGGGGCTGGACACCGGGGAGCTGTTTTTT.

The chain couples TRBV5-1 to TRBJ2-1; 7 bases agree with TRBD2. The junction had 6 bases not matched to a gene; V was cut back by 2 bases and J by 4 bases. There are 15 residues in the CDR3. Germline loops: CDR1 SGHRS, CDR2 YFSETQ. In nucleotides, the CDR3 is TGCGCCAGCAGCTTCGACGGGGGGTTGTACAATGAGCAGTTCTTC. This translates into CASSFDGGLYNEQFF.

The chain has TRBV7-9 and TRBJ1-5, with D possibly TRBD1 on 5 matching bases. Between the trimmed V and J ends, which lost 4 bases and 0 bases, there was a span of 13 bases. The CDR3 is 16 residues long. Germline V gene data show CDR1 as SEHNR and CDR2 as FQNEAQ (reference sequence). CDR3 in DNA: TGTGCCAGCAGCTCCCTAGGGGAGGGTAGCAATCAGCCCCAGCATTTT. This gives the protein CASSSLGEGSNQPQHF.

The V call is TRBV5-1, the J call TRBJ2-3; 7 nucleotides match TRBD1. With V trimmed by 0 bases and J by 6 bases, 7 bases remained unmatched. CDR3 length: 15 amino acids. Germline CDR1 SGHRS, CDR2 YFSETQ. The CDR3 nucleotides read TGCGCCAGCAGCTTGGCCAAGGGGGCGCGGGATACGCAGTATTTT. Protein: CASSLAKGARDTQYF.

The rearrangement joins TRBV12-3 or TRBV12-4 to TRBJ2-2, with D perhaps matching TRBD2 (6 bases). The V end lost 3 bases, the J end lost 7 bases, and 6 bases lay between the germline ends. The CDR3 runs 12 residues. The CDR3 DNA follows: TGTGCCAGCAGTTTGCGGGACGGGGAGCTGTTTTTT. Translation gives CASSLRDGELFF.

The J gene is TRBJ2-7, the V gene TRBV5-6; a possible D gene is TRBD1 (6 bases). Trimming removed 5 bases at V and 4 bases at J, with 19 bases between. Germline V lookup: CDR1 SGHDT, CDR2 YYEEEE. CDR3 size: 15 residues. CDR3 in amino acids: CASSKSPGTSYEQYF. The CDR3 region has the DNA TGTGCCAGCAGTAAAAGCCCCGGGACATCTTACGAGCAGTACTTC.

In nucleotides, the CDR3 is TGCGCCAGCGGGCAACTAGCGGGGGGTGGCGAGCAGTACTTC. Translated: CASGQLAGGGEQYF. The chain combines TRBV10-2 with TRBJ2-7; 12 bases are shared with TRBD2. The trim removed 8 bases at V and 6 bases at J, leaving 8 bases unmatched. Germline V CDR1 and CDR2: WSHSY, SAAADI. The CDR3 consists of 14 residues.

The chain links TRBV7-3 to TRBJ1-2, with D possibly TRBD1 on 6 matching bases. The V end was cut by 6 bases, the J end by 3 bases, with 11 bases between. Germline V lookup: CDR1 SGHTA, CDR2 FQGTGA. The CDR3 has 13 residues. CDR3 protein: CASSFGGDYGYTF. The CDR3 nucleotides are TGTGCCAGCAGTTTTGGGGGCGACTATGGCTACACCTTC.

The chain's CDR3 is CASSLERGAYNEQFF. CDR3 DNA sequence: TGTGCCAGCAGCTTAGAACGGGGGGCGTACAATGAGCAGTTCTTC. The chain has TRBV11-2 and TRBJ2-1; the D gene is possibly TRBD2 (7 bases). Germline loops: CDR1 SGHAT, CDR2 FQNNGV. V was pared by 0 bases and J by 4 bases, with 10 bases between. CDR3 length equals 15 residues.

CDR3 residues: CSGRTGGVGATNEKLFF. The CDR3 DNA follows: TGCAGCGGGAGGACCGGTGGTGTGGGCGCAACTAATGAAAAACTGTTTTTT. The genes are TRBV29-1 and TRBJ1-4; D gene unclear. The ends were cut back, 7 bases at V and 0 bases at J, with 21 bases in the middle. Germline V CDR1 and CDR2: SQVTM, ANQGSEA. The CDR3 totals 17 residues.

CDR3 amino acids: CASSMRGVTEAFF. The CDR3 DNA reads as TGTGCCAGTAGTATGCGGGGGGTGACTGAAGCTTTCTTT. The rearrangement joins TRBV19 to TRBJ1-1, with D perhaps matching TRBD1 (5 bases). The ends were cut back, 3 bases at V and 5 bases at J, with 10 bases in the middle. CDR3 length equals 13 residues. Germline V gene lookup returns CDR1 LNHDA and CDR2 SQIVND (reference sequence).

The chain joins TRBV20-1 to TRBJ2-5; D is undetermined. Germline V gene sequence: CDR1 DFQATT, CDR2 SNEGSKA (reference sequence). The CDR3 runs 13 residues. Trimming removed 3 bases from V and 3 bases from J, with 11 bases in between. The chain's CDR3 is CSASGLREETQYF. CDR3 DNA: TGCAGTGCTAGTGGGCTCCGGGAAGAGACCCAGTACTTC.

This chain uses TRBV7-3 with TRBJ2-7, with D perhaps TRBD1 (6 bases). The CDR3 extends over 15 amino acids. Trimming stripped 2 bases from V and 4 bases from J, with 15 bases between. Germline-derived CDR1 and CDR2 are SGHTA and FQGTGA. Written as DNA, the CDR3 is TGTGCCAGCAGCTTAGCCGGACAGCAGATTTACGAGCAGTACTTC. Encoded protein: CASSLAGQQIYEQYF.

The V and J genes are TRBV28 and TRBJ1-5, with D possibly TRBD1 on 5 matching bases. Germline V CDR1 and CDR2: MDHEN, SYDVKM. This CDR3 has 14 amino acids. V lost 10 bases to trimming and J lost 0 bases, with 13 bases between them. The CDR3 here is CANSRRASNQPQHF. In DNA, the CDR3 is TGTGCCAACTCTCGCAGGGCTAGCAATCAGCCCCAGCATTTT.

The J gene is TRBJ2-5, the V gene TRBV2; 8 bases fit TRBD2. The CDR3 spans 15 residues. Trimming took 4 bases from V and 11 from J; bases not matched to a gene: 15. CDR1 is SNHLY, CDR2 FYNNEI, per germline. CDR3 amino acids: CASSASGRGAPPQYF. The DNA for the CDR3 is TGTGCCAGCAGTGCCTCTGGGCGGGGGGCCCCTCCTCAGTACTTC.

This rearrangement joins TRBV18 to TRBJ2-5, with unresolved D. The CDR3 contains 12 residues. The V and J ends lost 4 bases and 4 bases respectively, with 7 bases between them. Per the germline V gene, CDR1 is KGHSH and CDR2 is LQKENI. The CDR3 DNA is TGTGCCAGCTCACTAACCGGAGAGACCCAGTACTTC. Amino acids: CASSLTGETQYF.

The rearrangement joins TRBV30 to TRBJ1-1; a weak D match, TRBD1 (5 bases). Between the trimmed V and J ends, which lost 1 base and 7 bases, there was a span of 16 bases. Germline lookup yields CDR1 GTSNPN and CDR2 SVGIG (reference sequence). This CDR3 is built from 14 residues. This chain's CDR3 is CAWSDQGTVGEAFF. CDR3 nucleotides: TGTGCCTGGAGTGACCAGGGAACTGTCGGTGAAGCTTTCTTT.

This rearrangement joins TRBV5-1 to TRBJ1-6; D unresolved. Germline V gene data show CDR1 as SGHRS and CDR2 as YFSETQ. The CDR3 spans 17 residues. Trimming took off 4 bases at V and 0 bases at J, with 14 bases between the two ends. CDR3 in amino acids: CASSELSLSSYNSPLHF. CDR3 in DNA: TGCGCCAGCAGCGAACTGTCACTGAGCTCCTATAATTCACCCCTCCACTTT.

This clone has just one count. The chain links TRBV12-3 or TRBV12-4 to TRBJ1-5; no firm D call. The CDR3 spans 13 residues. V was cut by 4 bases and J by 0 bases, with 4 bases left in between. The CDR3 nucleotides read TGTGCCAGCAGTTCATCTAGCAATCAGCCCCAGCATTTT. It yields the protein CASSSSSNQPQHF.

This chain's CDR3 is CASSLAGQGFGEPQHF. The CDR3 DNA sequence: TGTGCCAGCAGCTTAGCTGGACAGGGATTCGGGGAGCCCCAGCATTTT. The rearrangement joins TRBV7-9 to TRBJ1-5; 8 bases map to TRBD1. From germline, CDR1 is SEHNR and CDR2 FQNEAQ (reference sequence). With 0 bases clipped from V and 8 bases from J, the junction kept 9 bases outside the gene matches. The CDR3 totals 16 residues.

This rearrangement joins TRBV29-1 to TRBJ2-5; D possibly corresponds to TRBD1 (6 bases). The germline V gene has CDR1 SQVTM and CDR2 ANQGSEA. This CDR3 spans 13 amino acids. The V and J ends lost 5 bases and 7 bases respectively, with 17 bases between them. CDR3 sequence: CSVLRDTVGTQYF. In DNA form, the CDR3 reads TGCAGCGTTCTCCGGGACACCGTCGGGACCCAGTACTTC. The complete variable domain, with remaining parts taken from reference TRBV29-1 and TRBJ2-5, reads SAVISQKPSRDICQRGTSLTIQCQVDSQVTMMFWYRQQPGQSLTLIATANQGSEATYESGFVIDKFPISRPNLTFSTLTVSNMSPEDSSIYLCSVLRDTVGTQYFGPGTRLLVL.

This rearrangement joins TRBV2 to TRBJ2-3; 7 bases agree with TRBD2. There are 16 residues in the CDR3. Germline V gives CDR1 SNHLY, CDR2 FYNNEI. The V gene end was trimmed by 6 bases and the J gene end by 3 bases; junction bases not matched to a gene: 12. The CDR3 reads CASSPREAGVTDTQYF. The CDR3 DNA reads as TGTGCCAGCAGCCCACGGGAGGCGGGAGTTACAGATACGCAGTATTTT.

The table lists this clone with a count of one. The chain recombines TRBV7-9 with TRBJ2-3, with 7 nucleotides matching TRBD1. CDR3 length: 16 residues. CDR1 and CDR2 (germline): SEHNR, FQNEAQ (reference sequence). The trim removed 2 bases at V and 1 base at J, leaving 6 bases unmatched. This CDR3 is CASSLFSGGRTDTQYF. The CDR3 coding sequence is TGTGCCAGCAGCTTATTCTCAGGGGGTCGCACAGATACGCAGTATTTT.

J is TRBJ2-3 and V is TRBV18, with 8 positions matching TRBD2. V lost 3 bases, J lost 0 bases, and 2 bases stayed unmatched. The CDR3 is 15 amino acids. Per germline, CDR1 KGHSH and CDR2 LQKENI. In nucleotides, the CDR3 is TGTGCCAGCTCACCGGCTAGCGGGAGCACAGATACGCAGTATTTT. It encodes CASSPASGSTDTQYF.